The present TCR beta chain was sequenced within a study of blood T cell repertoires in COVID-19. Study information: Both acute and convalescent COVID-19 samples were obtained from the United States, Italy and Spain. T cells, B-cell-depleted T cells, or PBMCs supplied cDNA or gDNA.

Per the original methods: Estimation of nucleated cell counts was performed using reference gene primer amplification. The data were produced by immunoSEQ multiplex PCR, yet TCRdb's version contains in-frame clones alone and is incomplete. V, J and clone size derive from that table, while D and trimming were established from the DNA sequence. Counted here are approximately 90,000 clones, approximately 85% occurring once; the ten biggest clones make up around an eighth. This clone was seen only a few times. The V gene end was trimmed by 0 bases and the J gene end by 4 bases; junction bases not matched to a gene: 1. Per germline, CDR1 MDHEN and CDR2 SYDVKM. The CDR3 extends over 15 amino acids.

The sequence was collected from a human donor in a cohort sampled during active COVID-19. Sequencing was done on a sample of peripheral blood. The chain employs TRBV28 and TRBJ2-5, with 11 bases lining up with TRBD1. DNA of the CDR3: TGTGCCAGCAGTTTATGGGGACAGGGGGGAGAGACCCAGTACTTC. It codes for CASSLWGQGGETQYF.